The sequence of this T cell receptor beta chain was determined in a study of identifying expanded T cells in peripheral blood. No infections or other immune events were documented during collection. Study outcomes and limitations: Technical replicates showed around 1.1 changed clones; roughly two weeks roughly 16; four weeks 19.

Measured with immunoSEQ multiplex PCR; TCRdb has only the in-frame clones, and not every one. Among around 100,000 clones listed, 75% to 90% were seen once. On this clone itself: Its antigen is still unknown.

Germline trimming cut 4 bases from V and 5 bases from J; bases unmatched to any gene: 2. CDR1 SGHRS and CDR2 YFSETQ come from the germline V gene. The CDR3 has 14 amino acids. The chain joins TRBV5-1 to TRBJ2-2, with TRBD1 identical over 10 bases. The material sequenced was blood. The sequence was collected from a person aged 18-70 years in good health. For the CDR3, the DNA is TGCGCCAGCAGCGGGACAGGGGATACCGGGGAGCTGTTTTTT. This gives the protein CASSGTGDTGELFF.